Below, 24 T cell receptor beta chains from the same sample are listed, as sequenced in a study of identical twins. TCRdb reanalysed the 5' RACE reads using MiXCR and keeps one entry per CDR3 protein. Of some 500,000 distinct CDR3 sequences in the sample, over 8.5% were seen once. The data were also submitted as part of a second study, on yellow fever vaccine responses in identical twins.

The material sequenced was PBMCs. These receptors were obtained from a woman under 30 in good health.

In this sample, this clonotype turned up many times. The gene calls are TRBV4-2 and TRBJ2-7; 8 bases are shared with TRBD1. This CDR3 has 16 residues. V shed 0 bases and J 2 bases; nucleotides not matched to a gene: 6. Per the germline V gene, CDR1 is LGHNA and CDR2 is YNFKEQ. The CDR3 loop reads CASSQEYGDRTYEQYF. The CDR3 DNA is TGTGCCAGCAGCCAAGAGTATGGGGACAGGACCTACGAGCAGTACTTC.

As concerns this clonotype: Germline and junction disagree at one end, which may indicate a read error. The V gene is TRBV5-6, the J gene TRBJ2-5; no clear D gene. Germline-derived CDR1 and CDR2 are SGHDT and YYEEEE. This CDR3 has 11 amino acids. The CDR3 is CASSLDENQYF. The CDR3 DNA sequence: TGTGCCAGCAGCTTGGATGAGAACCAGTACTTC.

This clonotype was seen ten or more times. The chain recombines TRBV12-3 or TRBV12-4 with TRBJ1-5; D gene uncertain. There are 12 residues in the CDR3. Between the trimmed V and J ends, which lost 8 bases and 3 bases, there was a span of 8 bases. The CDR3 loop reads CASRPNNQPQHF. The CDR3 coding sequence is TGTGCCAGCCGACCGAACAATCAGCCCCAGCATTTT.

The rearrangement uses TRBV5-1 and TRBJ1-1; TRBD1 agrees at 12 bases. CDR3 length: 17 residues. The V gene end was trimmed by 4 bases and the J gene end by 4 bases; junction bases not matched to a gene: 11. Germline V CDR1 and CDR2: SGHRS, YFSETQ. Here the CDR3 DNA reads TGCGCCAGCAGCCTGGGGGGACAGGGGGCATGGGGCACTGAAGCTTTCTTT. Protein: CASSLGGQGAWGTEAFF.

The rearrangement uses TRBV29-1 and TRBJ1-1; no definite D call. Germline CDR1 and CDR2: SQVTM and ANQGSEA. Trimming took 4 bases from V and 1 from J, leaving 4 bases between them. The CDR3 extends over 11 amino acids. In DNA, the CDR3 is TGCAGCGTTGGACAGAACACTGAAGCTTTCTTT. As protein: CSVGQNTEAFF.

This rearrangement joins TRBV3-1 to TRBJ2-2; TRBD1 or TRBD2 may be the D gene (5 bases each). Germline CDR1 and CDR2: LGHDT and YNNKEL (reference sequence). The V and J ends lost 8 bases and 4 bases respectively, with 14 bases between them. The CDR3 runs 14 residues. CDR3 loop: CASQGLAGTGELFF. CDR3 in DNA: TGTGCCAGCCAGGGCCTCGCGGGCACCGGGGAGCTGTTTTTT. The variable domain in full, with the rest retrieved from reference TRBV3-1 and TRBJ2-2, is DTAVSQTPKYLVTQMGNDKSIKCEQNLGHDTMYWYKQDSKKFLKIMFSYNNKELIINETVPNRFSPKSPDKAHLNLHINSLELGDSAVYFCASQGLAGTGELFFGEGSRLTVL.

This clonotype was seen many times. The chain joins TRBV9 to TRBJ2-1; 9 positions match TRBD2. The CDR3 runs to 18 residues. CDR1 is SGDLS, CDR2 YYNGEE, per germline. V trimming: 0 bases; J trimming: 4 bases; junction bases outside the gene matches: 11. CDR3 protein: CASSVVAGGPSRYNEQFF. The DNA of the CDR3 is TGTGCCAGCAGCGTAGTGGCGGGAGGGCCCTCGAGATACAATGAGCAGTTCTTC.

This clonotype was seen at least ten times. This chain connects TRBV20-1 to TRBJ2-1, with 8 positions matching TRBD1. Germline-derived CDR1 and CDR2 are DFQATT and SNEGSKA (reference sequence). The V segment lost 5 bases and the J segment 0 bases; nucleotides outside the gene matches: 3. CDR3 size: 14 residues. The CDR3 DNA reads TGCAGTGCTCTGGACAGGGCCTCCTACAATGAGCAGTTCTTC. Translated: CSALDRASYNEQFF.

This clonotype was found a few times. The genes are TRBV5-5 and TRBJ2-1; 11 bases are a match to TRBD1. Germline V gene sequence: CDR1 SGHKS, CDR2 YYEKEE (reference sequence). Trimming at V came to 2 bases and at J to 7 bases, leaving 5 bases not matched to a gene. The CDR3 contains 15 residues. CDR3 protein: CASSFEGTGGNEQFF. The CDR3 DNA follows: TGTGCCAGCAGCTTTGAAGGGACAGGGGGGAATGAGCAGTTCTTC.

This clonotype was recorded at least ten times. The chain uses TRBV11-2 and TRBJ2-1; possible D gene TRBD2, 6 bases. The length of the CDR3 is 13 residues. Trimming removed 6 bases at V and 8 bases at J, with 14 bases between. The germline V gene has CDR1 SGHAT and CDR2 FQNNGV. In DNA form, the CDR3 reads TGTGCCAGCAGGACTAGTCGGATCCATGAGCAGTTCTTC. Amino acids: CASRTSRIHEQFF.

This clonotype was seen many times. The V and J genes are TRBV29-1 and TRBJ2-5, with D perhaps matching TRBD1 or TRBD2 (5 bases each). The CDR3 spans 13 residues. Germline-derived CDR1 and CDR2 are SQVTM and ANQGSEA. Trimming removed 0 bases at V and 5 bases at J, with 10 bases between. CDR3 loop: CSVEEPGPETQYF. CDR3 DNA: TGCAGCGTTGAAGAACCGGGGCCGGAGACCCAGTACTTC.

This clonotype was counted a few times. The chain is built from TRBV12-3 or TRBV12-4 and TRBJ2-1; D gene ambiguous. V was cut by 3 bases and J by 2 bases, with 14 bases left in between. This CDR3 comprises 16 residues. CDR3 bases: TGTGCCAGCAGTTTCTCTATGACTTCGACCTACAATGAGCAGTTCTTC. It is translated as CASSFSMTSTYNEQFF.

This clonotype was seen many times. The chain has TRBV7-2 and TRBJ1-2; tentatively, D is TRBD1 (6 bases). The CDR3 has 13 amino acids. Looked up from germline, CDR1 is SGHTA and CDR2 is FQGNSA. V lost 5 bases, J lost 10 bases, and 17 bases lay in between. The CDR3 DNA reads TGTGCCAGCAGCAAAAAACAGGGTTGGGACTACACCTTC. Translated: CASSKKQGWDYTF.

V usage is TRBV7-9 and J usage is TRBJ1-4; TRBD1 matches at 8 bases. Germline CDR1 reads SEHNR; CDR2 reads FQNEAQ (reference sequence). The CDR3 is made up of 17 amino acids. The V segment lost 5 bases and the J segment 3 bases; nucleotides outside the gene matches: 11. For the CDR3, the DNA is TGTGCCAGCAGCGAAAGACTGGGACAGGATGCTAATGAAAAACTGTTTTTT. Protein: CASSERLGQDANEKLFF.

Here the CDR3 DNA reads TGTGCCAGCAGCCAAGGGGGACTAGCTAAGGACGAGCAGTACTTC. This translates into CASSQGGLAKDEQYF. This chain connects TRBV3-1 to TRBJ2-7; 9 bases align to TRBD2. CDR3 size: 15 residues. With 1 base clipped from V and 5 bases from J, the junction kept 6 bases outside the gene matches. Germline loops: CDR1 LGHDT, CDR2 YNNKEL (reference sequence).

V usage is TRBV30 and J usage is TRBJ1-1; maybe TRBD1 (5 bases). Per germline, CDR1 GTSNPN and CDR2 SVGIG (reference sequence). V lost 6 bases, J lost 1 base, and 18 bases lay in between. The CDR3 is made up of 15 amino acids. Written as DNA, the CDR3 is TGTGCCTGCCAACGACCGGGACGGGAGAACACTGAAGCTTTCTTT. It codes for CACQRPGRENTEAFF.

J is TRBJ1-5 and V is TRBV18, with a tentative D call TRBD1 (5 bases). This CDR3 contains 12 residues. The V end lost 5 bases, the J end lost 9 bases, and 11 bases lay between the germline ends. Germline-derived CDR1 and CDR2 are KGHSH and LQKENI. CDR3 amino acids: CASSTTGGPQHF. The CDR3, as DNA: TGTGCCAGCTCAACCACCGGGGGGCCCCAGCATTTT.

This clonotype has just one count. The chain has TRBV20-1 and TRBJ2-7, with 7 bases fitting TRBD2. The ends lost 1 base at V and 3 bases at J; junction bases unmatched: 12. The CDR3 is 16 amino acids. Germline CDR1 DFQATT, CDR2 SNEGSKA (reference sequence). The CDR3, as DNA: TGCAGTGCTAGAGCCCCTAGCGGTTGGAGCTACTACGAGCAGTACTTC. The encoded protein is CSARAPSGWSYYEQYF.

The chain employs TRBV20-1 and TRBJ2-7, with D possibly being TRBD1 (6 bases). This CDR3 contains 14 residues. The V end was cut by 0 bases, the J end by 2 bases, with 11 bases between. The germline V gene encodes CDR1 DFQATT and CDR2 SNEGSKA (reference sequence). CDR3: CSAREQGPTYEQYF. CDR3 DNA sequence: TGCAGTGCTAGAGAACAGGGCCCTACCTACGAGCAGTACTTC.

V gene TRBV20-1 combines with J gene TRBJ2-5; D is undetermined. The length of the CDR3 is 16 residues. Trimming cost V 0 bases and J 2 bases, with 16 bases left between them. Germline V CDR1 and CDR2: DFQATT, SNEGSKA (reference sequence). The chain's CDR3 is CSAREPRRSRQETQYF. The DNA of the CDR3 is TGCAGTGCTAGAGAACCACGACGGTCCAGGCAAGAGACCCAGTACTTC.

This clonotype was detected many times. The CDR3 DNA is TGTGCCAGCAGTTTCCGGGCAGTGGCCGGGAGCAGTAAGACCCAGTACTTC. This gives the protein CASSFRAVAGSSKTQYF. This rearrangement joins TRBV28 to TRBJ2-5; a weak D match, TRBD2 (6 bases). Germline values: CDR1 MDHEN, CDR2 SYDVKM. Trimming stripped 3 bases from V and 6 bases from J, with 23 bases between. The CDR3 is 17 amino acids. The variable domain in full, with the rest retrieved from reference TRBV28 and TRBJ2-5, is DVKVTQSSRYLVKRTGEKVFLECVQDMDHENMFWYRQDPGLGLRLIYFSYDVKMKEKGDIPEGYSVSREKKERFSLILESASTNQTSMYLCASSFRAVAGSSKTQYFGPGTRLLVL.

This clonotype was counted between two and nine times. The chain couples TRBV20-1 to TRBJ2-1, with a weak D call TRBD2 (7 bases). V gave up 3 bases and J gave up 7 bases, with 19 bases separating them. Germline V gene sequence: CDR1 DFQATT, CDR2 SNEGSKA (reference sequence). The CDR3 consists of 15 residues. The CDR3 loop is CSASYREGPTNEQFF. Written as DNA, the CDR3 is TGCAGTGCTAGCTACAGGGAGGGACCTACAAATGAGCAGTTCTTC.

This clonotype has ten or more counts. J is TRBJ1-1 and V is TRBV7-9; D gene ambiguous. V was trimmed by 1 base and J by 4 bases, leaving 4 bases between them. The CDR3 is 12 residues long. Germline V gene data show CDR1 as SEHNR and CDR2 as FQNEAQ (reference sequence). The CDR3 is CASSLGSTEAFF. The CDR3 DNA reads as TGTGCCAGCAGCTTAGGTTCCACTGAAGCTTTCTTT.

The sample holds a few counts of this clonotype. This chain links TRBV6-2 or TRBV6-3 with TRBJ1-2, with 8 bases aligning to TRBD1. Trimming cost V 6 bases and J 7 bases; bases outside gene matches: 10. This CDR3 has 14 amino acids. The germline V gene encodes CDR1 MNHEY and CDR2 SVGEGT. The CDR3 loop reads CASSLGQGWPGYTF. The CDR3 DNA is TGTGCCAGCAGCCTCGGACAGGGTTGGCCTGGCTACACCTTC.